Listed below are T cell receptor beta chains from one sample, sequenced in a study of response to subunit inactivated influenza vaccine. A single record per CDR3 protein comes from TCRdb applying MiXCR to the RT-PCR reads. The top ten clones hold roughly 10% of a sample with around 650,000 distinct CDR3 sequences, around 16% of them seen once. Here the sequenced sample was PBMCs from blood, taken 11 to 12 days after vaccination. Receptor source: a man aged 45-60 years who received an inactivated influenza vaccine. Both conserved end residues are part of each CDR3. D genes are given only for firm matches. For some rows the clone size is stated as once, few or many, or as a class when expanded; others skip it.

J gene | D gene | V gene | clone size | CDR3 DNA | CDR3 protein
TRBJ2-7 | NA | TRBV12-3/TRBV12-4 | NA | TGTGCCAGCACCTTGGACGGGTACGAGCAGTACTTC | CASTLDGYEQYF
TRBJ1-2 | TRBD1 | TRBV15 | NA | TGTGCCACCAGCACCGGGACAGGGAATGGCTACACCTTC | CATSTGTGNGYTF
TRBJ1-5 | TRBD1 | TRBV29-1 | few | TGCAGCGTTAGGACAGGGGGGCAGCCCCAGCATTTT | CSVRTGGQPQHF
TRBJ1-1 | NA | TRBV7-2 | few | TGTGCCAGCAGCCTTTGGGGGGAGGGGGACACTGAAGCTTTCTTT | CASSLWGEGDTEAFF
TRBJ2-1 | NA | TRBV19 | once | TGTGCCAGTAGTAAGTTCCACAGGGGGGGGGCCTACAATGAGCAGTTCTTC | CASSKFHRGGAYNEQFF
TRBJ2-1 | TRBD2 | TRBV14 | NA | TGTGCCAGCAGCCACGGGACTAGCGGGAGCTACAATGAGCAGTTCTTC | CASSHGTSGSYNEQFF
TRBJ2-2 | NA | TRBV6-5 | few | TGTGCCAGCAGTTATAGGTCGAACACCGGGGAGCTGTTTTTT | CASSYRSNTGELFF
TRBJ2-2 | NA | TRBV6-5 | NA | TGTGCCAGCAGTTACCGGGGGCCGAACACCGGGGAGCTGTTTTTT | CASSYRGPNTGELFF
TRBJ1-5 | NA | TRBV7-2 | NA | TGTGCCAGCAGCTTACGGGCACAGGATCAGCCCCAGCATTTT | CASSLRAQDQPQHF
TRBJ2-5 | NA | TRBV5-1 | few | TGCGCCAGCAGCTCGGACTCGTCTGGAGCTCAAGAGACCCAGTACTTC | CASSSDSSGAQETQYF
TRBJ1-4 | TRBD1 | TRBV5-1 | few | TGCGCCAGCAGTCCCTGGACAGGGAAAACTAATGAAAAACTGTTTTTT | CASSPWTGKTNEKLFF
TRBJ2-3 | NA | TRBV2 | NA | TGTGCCAGCAGTGAAGGAGGGGGGGGAGATACGCAGTATTTT | CASSEGGGGDTQYF
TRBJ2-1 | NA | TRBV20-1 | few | TGCAGTGCCCCTGACTCAAAGGCCTACAATGAGCAGTTCTTC | CSAPDSKAYNEQFF
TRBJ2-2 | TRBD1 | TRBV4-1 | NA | TGCGCCAGCAGCCAAGATGGATCCGGGGACAGTCGATACGGGGAGCTGTTTTTT | CASSQDGSGDSRYGELFF
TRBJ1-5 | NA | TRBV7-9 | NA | TGTGCCAGCAGCTTGATAGACAGCAATCAGCCCCAGCATTTT | CASSLIDSNQPQHF
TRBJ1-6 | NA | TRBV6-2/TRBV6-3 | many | TGTGCCAGCAGTTACCGACGCCAAGGGTGGGTTTCACCCCTCCACTTT | CASSYRRQGWVSPLHF
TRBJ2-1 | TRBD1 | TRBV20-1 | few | TGCAGTGCTAGTGGACAGGGTCGCAATGAGCAGTTCTTC | CSASGQGRNEQFF
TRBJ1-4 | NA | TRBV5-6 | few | TGTGCCAGCAGCTTGGGTCCTCGAGGAGAAAAACTGTTTTTT | CASSLGPRGEKLFF
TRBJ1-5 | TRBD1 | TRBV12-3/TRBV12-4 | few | TGTGCCAGCAGGAATACAGGGGGATGGAATCAGCCCCAGCATTTT | CASRNTGGWNQPQHF
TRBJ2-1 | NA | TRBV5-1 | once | TGCGCCAGCAGCTTTAGGACAGCAACGGACGGTAATGAGCAGTTCTTC | CASSFRTATDGNEQFF
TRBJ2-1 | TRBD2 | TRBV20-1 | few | TGCAGTGCTAGTCCGGGACTAGCGGGAGGTAATGAGCAGTTCTTC | CSASPGLAGGNEQFF
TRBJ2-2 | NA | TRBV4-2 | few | TGTGCCAGCAGCCAAGTAAGGGAACTAGTTATTCGCACCGGGGAGCTGTTTTTT | CASSQVRELVIRTGELFF
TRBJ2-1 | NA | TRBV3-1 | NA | TGTGCCAGCAGCCCCGACAGGCTCGGCTACAATGAGCAGTTCTTC | CASSPDRLGYNEQFF
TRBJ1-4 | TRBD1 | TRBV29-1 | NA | TGCAGCGTTGGACAGGGGAGGGAAAAACTGTTTTTT | CSVGQGREKLFF
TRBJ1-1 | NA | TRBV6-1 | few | TGTGCCAGCAGTAGGATAGCAGGGTTCAACACTGAAGCTTTCTTT | CASSRIAGFNTEAFF
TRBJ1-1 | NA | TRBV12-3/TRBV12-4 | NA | TGTGCCAGCAGTCGCCCGCGGGACGGCCCCTCGAACACTGAAGCTTTCTTT | CASSRPRDGPSNTEAFF
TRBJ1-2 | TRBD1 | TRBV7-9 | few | TGTGCCAGCAGCTTAGTTGGCAACAGGGGTTCTGGCTACACCTTC | CASSLVGNRGSGYTF
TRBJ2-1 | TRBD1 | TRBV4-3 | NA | TGCGCCAGCAGCCACGACAGGGCGGGCTACAATGAGCAGTTCTTC | CASSHDRAGYNEQFF
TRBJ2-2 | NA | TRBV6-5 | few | TGTGCCAGCAGTTACGCCGGGCAATGGGGCCCGAACACCGGGGAGCTGTTTTTT | CASSYAGQWGPNTGELFF
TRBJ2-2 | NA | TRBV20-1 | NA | TGCAGTGCTAGAGATGGGGGCACCGGGGAGCTGTTTTTT | CSARDGGTGELFF
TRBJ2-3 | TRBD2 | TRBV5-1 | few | TGCGCCAGCAGCTTGCCACTAGCGGCGGGGGCAGATACGCAGTATTTT | CASSLPLAAGADTQYF
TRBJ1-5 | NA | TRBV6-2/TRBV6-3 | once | TGTGCCAGCAGTTACAAGCCCTCACCGTCATCGCCCCAGGATTTT | CASSYKPSPSSPQDF
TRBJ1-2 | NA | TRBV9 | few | TGTGCCAGCAGCGGGCGGGGCGAACCACTGCCCAACTATGGCTACACCTTC | CASSGRGEPLPNYGYTF
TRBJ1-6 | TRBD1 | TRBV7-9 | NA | TGTGCCAGCAGCTCGGACAGGGGGATGCGTAATTCACCCCTCCACTTT | CASSSDRGMRNSPLHF
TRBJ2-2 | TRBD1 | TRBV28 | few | TGTGCCAGCAGAAACAGGGGGCCCACCGGGGAGCTGTTTTTT | CASRNRGPTGELFF
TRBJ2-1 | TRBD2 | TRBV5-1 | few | TGCGCCAGCAGCTCGGGGGGTTACAATGAGCAGTTCTTC | CASSSGGYNEQFF
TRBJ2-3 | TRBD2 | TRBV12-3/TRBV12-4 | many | TGTGCCAGCAGCTTTAGCGGGGGACGCACAGATACGCAGTATTTT | CASSFSGGRTDTQYF
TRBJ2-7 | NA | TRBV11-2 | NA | TGTGCCAGCAACCCGTCATGGGCGCTCGCCTACGAGCAGTACTTC | CASNPSWALAYEQYF
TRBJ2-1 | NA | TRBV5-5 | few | TGTGCCAGCAGCTCGGTCTTCTACAATGAGCAGTTCTTC | CASSSVFYNEQFF
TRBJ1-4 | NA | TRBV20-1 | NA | TGCAGTGCTAGAGTGGGGGGATCTCTCGGTGAAAAACTGTTTTTT | CSARVGGSLGEKLFF
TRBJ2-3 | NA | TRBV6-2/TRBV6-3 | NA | TGTGCCAGCAGTCTAATAGGACTGCTTACTAGCACAGATACGCAGTATTTT | CASSLIGLLTSTDTQYF
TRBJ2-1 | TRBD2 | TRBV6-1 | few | TGTGCCAGCATCGGAGCGGGAGATAGCTCCTACAATGAGCAGTTCTTC | CASIGAGDSSYNEQFF